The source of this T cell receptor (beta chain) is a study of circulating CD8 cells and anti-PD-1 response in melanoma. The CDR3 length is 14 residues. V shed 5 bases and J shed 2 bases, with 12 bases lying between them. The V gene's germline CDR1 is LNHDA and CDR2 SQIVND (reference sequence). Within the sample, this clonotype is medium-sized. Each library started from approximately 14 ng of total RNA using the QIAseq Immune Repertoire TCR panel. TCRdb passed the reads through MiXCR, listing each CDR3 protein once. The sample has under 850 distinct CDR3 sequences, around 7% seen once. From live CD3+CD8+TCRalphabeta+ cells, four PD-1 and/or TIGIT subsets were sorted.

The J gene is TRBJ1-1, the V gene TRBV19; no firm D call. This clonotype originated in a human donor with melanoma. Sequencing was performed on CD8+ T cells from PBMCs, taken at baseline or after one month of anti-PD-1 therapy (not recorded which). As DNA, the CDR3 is TGTGCCAGTAGTCTCTGGGCGGATAACACTGAAGCTTTCTTT. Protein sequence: CASSLWADNTEAFF.